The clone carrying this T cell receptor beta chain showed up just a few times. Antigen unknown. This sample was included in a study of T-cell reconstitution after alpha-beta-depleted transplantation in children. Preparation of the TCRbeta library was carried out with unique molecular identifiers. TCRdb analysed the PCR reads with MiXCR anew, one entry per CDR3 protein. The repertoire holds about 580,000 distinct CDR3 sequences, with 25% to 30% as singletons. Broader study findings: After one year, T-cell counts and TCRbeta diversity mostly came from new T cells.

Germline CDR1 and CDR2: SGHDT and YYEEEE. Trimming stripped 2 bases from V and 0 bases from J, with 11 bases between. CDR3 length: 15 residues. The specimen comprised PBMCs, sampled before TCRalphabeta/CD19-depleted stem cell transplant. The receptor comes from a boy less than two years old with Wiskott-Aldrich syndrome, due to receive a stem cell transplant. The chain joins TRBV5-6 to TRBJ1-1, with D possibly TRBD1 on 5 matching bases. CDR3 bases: TGTGCCAGCAGCTTCCCGGGACGGATGAACACTGAAGCTTTCTTT. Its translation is CASSFPGRMNTEAFF. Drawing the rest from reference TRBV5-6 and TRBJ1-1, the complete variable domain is DAGVTQSPTHLIKTRGQQVTLRCSPKSGHDTVSWYQQALGQGPQFIFQYYEEEERQRGNFPDRFSGHQFPNYSSELNVNALLLGDSALYLCASSFPGRMNTEAFFGQGTRLTVV.